This T cell receptor beta chain is drawn from a study of CXCR3-negative and CXCR3-positive naive CD8 T cells (dated by TCRdb to the late 2010s). Context from the whole study: Approximately 140 million TRB reads were obtained in total, roughly 1.5 +/- 0.3 million reads per library. Data from 11 donors, pooled across two independent experiments, went into the diversity and physicochemical repertoire analyses. The TRBV-TRBJ cluster analysis covered naive subsets from about 5 donors and memory cells from 3 donors. Here is what the overall study found, with its caveats: Compared with CXCR3-negative naive cells, CXCR3-positive naive cells had TRB CDR3s with higher hydrophobicity (lower Kidera factor 4), lower energy, and higher strength and volume indices. Similar TRBV-TRBJ usage was shown by naive CXCR3-negative and CXCR3-positive cells from the same donor, whereas distinct patterns were shown by memory cells. Because surface CD5, which has been linked to self-reactivity in mice, was comparable between naive subsets, TCR interaction strength was also inferred from TRB CDR3 physicochemical properties. Freshly isolated PBMCs were used for most assays because CXCR3 expression partially decreased after cryopreservation. Repertoire diversity was comparably high in both naive subsets but much lower in memory CD8+ T cells.

CDR1 is given as MNHEY and CDR2 as SVGAGI, both from the germline V gene. Counted from cysteine to phenylalanine, this CDR3 has 13 amino acids. The protein alone is recorded here. On this clonotype: The antigen this receptor binds is unknown.

For every CD8+ T cell subset, under 350,000 cells were flow-sorted straight into RLT lysis buffer, and each subset was sorted in triplicate. To exclude memory contaminants, naive CD8+ T cells were stringently defined as CD45RO-CCR7+CD27+CD95-. Peripheral blood mononuclear cells were isolated from buffy coats using standard density gradient centrifugation. Naive CXCR3-negative and CXCR3-positive CD8+ T cells were flow-sorted using a FACSAria III. Total RNA was extracted from sorted cells using an RNeasy Mini Kit. Sequencing used a NextSeq 550. The Human TCR Profiling Kit (MiLaboratory) was used to prepare UMI-labeled 5' RACE TRB cDNA libraries. The full amount of extracted RNA was used for cDNA synthesis, and the full amount of resulting cDNA was used for PCR amplification. Libraries were prepared in parallel with an identical number of PCR cycles. In the paper's pipeline: With a minimum of two reads required per UMI, MIGEC and MiXCR pulled out about 50,000 +/- 10,000 unique UMI-labeled TRB cDNA molecules from each library. On average, about 40,000 +/- 10,000 functional in-frame TRB CDR3 nucleotide clonotypes lacking stop codons were found per library. After each sample was downsampled to 5000 UMI-labeled TRB molecules, VDJtools was used to calculate diversity metrics such as normalized Shannon-Wiener and Chao1. For the central five CDR3 residues, VDJtools calculated physicochemical properties weighted by clonotype size, namely interaction energy, strength, volume and Kidera factor 4. With the reads reprocessed by TCRdb, a single entry stands for each CDR3 protein sequence and no DNA is reported. V and J calls and clone size were set by TCRdb, not the authors. This specimen's table enumerates 80,000 to 95,000 distinct CDR3 sequences. About 1.4% of the sample lies in the top ten.

This receptor was identified in a human donor in good health. Some clones in this sample may be carry-over from other donors' samples. The chain couples TRBV6-5 to TRBJ1-6. The specimen sequenced was naive CXCR3- CD8+ T cells from blood. The intended sense of this specimen's cell subset or site label: CD45RO-CCR7+CD27+CD95- naive CD8+ T cells lacking CXCR3 (TNR3-). The CDR3 protein sequence reads: CASSYNLNSPLHF.